The 30 T cell receptor beta chains below come from one sample, sequenced in a study of T cell responses to AZD1222 COVID-19 vaccine. Sequencing was performed with immunoSEQ multiplex PCR; in TCRdb, only in-frame clones are kept and a portion is missing. Here the sample spans about 150,000 clones, about nine tenths being singletons. Here the sequenced sample was peripheral blood, taken on day 0 of AZD1222 vaccination. Every receptor here comes from an adult in good health.

The chain is built from TRBV6-6 and TRBJ2-7; perhaps D is TRBD1 or TRBD2 (5 bases each). Trimming took 4 bases from V and 7 from J, leaving 20 bases between them. Germline CDR1 and CDR2: MNHNY and SVGAGI (reference sequence). The CDR3 extends over 15 amino acids. DNA of the CDR3: TGTGCCAGCAGTTCTCTCGGGGCCCGTACTGGGGAGCAGTACTTC. The encoded protein is CASSSLGARTGEQYF.

The chain is built from TRBV12-5 and TRBJ1-4, with D maybe TRBD1 (5 bases). V lost 0 bases and J 11 bases, leaving 7 bases between the germline ends. This CDR3 contains 12 residues. The germline gives CDR1 LGHNT, CDR2 FRNRAP. CDR3 sequence: CASGLVRGKLFF. CDR3 DNA sequence: TGTGCTAGTGGTTTGGTACGGGGGAAACTGTTTTTT. Full variable domain (missing parts from reference TRBV12-5 and TRBJ1-4): DARVTQTPRHKVTEMGQEVTMRCQPILGHNTVFWYRQTMMQGLELLAYFRNRAPLDDSGMPKDRFSAEMPDATLATLKIQPSEPRDSAVYFCASGLVRGKLFFGSGTQLSVL.

The rearrangement links TRBV9 to TRBJ2-1, with a possible D match to TRBD1 (7 bases). Germline CDR1 SGDLS, CDR2 YYNGEE. Trimming left V 0 bases short and J 8 bases short, with 15 bases between. This CDR3 has 15 residues. As DNA, the CDR3 is TGTGCCAGCAGCGTAGAAGGCAGGGGGGCGGATGAGCAGTTCTTC. It codes for CASSVEGRGADEQFF.

V gene TRBV30 combines with J gene TRBJ1-1, with TRBD1 matching 8 bases. This CDR3 is 17 amino acids long. V shed 8 bases, J shed 4 bases, and the junction held 21 bases outside the gene matches. Germline V gene data show CDR1 as GTSNPN and CDR2 as SVGIG (reference sequence). The CDR3 DNA reads as TGTGCCGTAACGCCGGGCAGGGGGCGACGAGGGAGCACTGAAGCTTTCTTT. Protein: CAVTPGRGRRGSTEAFF.

The rearrangement links TRBV27 to TRBJ2-2; no clear D gene. The CDR3 has 14 amino acids. From germline, CDR1 is MNHEY and CDR2 SMNVEV (reference sequence). The germline V and J ends were trimmed by 2 bases and 3 bases, with 7 bases remaining between them. The CDR3 nucleotides are TGTGCCAGCAGTTTAAAAGGGTACACCGGGGAGCTGTTTTTT. Its protein is CASSLKGYTGELFF.

This chain links TRBV3-1 (or the pseudogene TRBV3-2) with TRBJ1-1, with D uncertain. Germline-derived CDR1 and CDR2 are LGHDT and YNNKEL (reference sequence). Trimming shortened V by 5 bases and J by 4 bases, and 8 bases separated the two germline ends. This CDR3 region has 12 residues. The DNA of the CDR3 is TGTGCCAGCAGCAGGACCGTCACTGAAGCTTTCTTT. Amino acids: CASSRTVTEAFF.

This chain connects TRBV5-6 to TRBJ2-7, with 9 nucleotides matching TRBD1. The CDR3 has 14 amino acids. The germline gives CDR1 SGHDT, CDR2 YYEEEE. With V trimmed by 5 bases and J by 4 bases, 7 bases remained unmatched. CDR3 coding DNA: TGTGCCAGCAGTCGGACAGGGGAACTTTACGAGCAGTACTTC. Translation gives CASSRTGELYEQYF.

This sequence joins TRBV4-3 and TRBJ1-1; D call uncertain. The CDR3 consists of 15 residues. Trimming left V 6 bases short and J 0 bases short, with 14 bases between. Germline V gives CDR1 LGHNA, CDR2 YSLEER. DNA of the CDR3: TGCGCCAGCAGGCATCGACAAAAATTGAACACTGAAGCTTTCTTT. Amino acid sequence: CASRHRQKLNTEAFF.

The V and J genes are TRBV13 and TRBJ2-5, with TRBD2 matching over 8 bases. With 5 bases clipped from V and 5 bases from J, the junction kept 7 bases outside the gene matches. The CDR3 loop spans 14 amino acids. Germline V gene lookup returns CDR1 PRHDT and CDR2 FYEKMQ (reference sequence). DNA of the CDR3: TGTGCCAGCAGCCCCGGGACTAGAAGCGAGACCCAGTACTTC. Protein product: CASSPGTRSETQYF.

The chain joins TRBV14 to TRBJ2-1; D is unresolved. The germline CDR1 and CDR2 sequences are SGHDN and FVKESK. V was pared by 0 bases and J by 7 bases, with 13 bases between. CDR3 length equals 15 residues. The CDR3 protein is CASSQDLGYQNEQFF. CDR3 nucleotide sequence: TGTGCCAGCAGCCAAGATCTCGGCTACCAGAATGAGCAGTTCTTC.

The V gene is TRBV30, the J gene TRBJ1-3; no reliable D call. Germline values: CDR1 GTSNPN, CDR2 SVGIG (reference sequence). V was clipped by 1 base and J by 2 bases, with 9 bases between them. This CDR3 is built from 14 residues. The chain's CDR3 is CAWSEGFTGNTIYF. CDR3 DNA sequence: TGTGCCTGGAGTGAGGGTTTCACTGGAAACACCATATATTTT. Supplemented by reference TRBV30 and TRBJ1-3, the full variable domain reads SQTIHQWPATLVQPVGSPLSLECTVEGTSNPNLYWYRQAAGRGLQLLFYSVGIGQISSEVPQNLSASRPQDRQFILSSKKLLLSDSGFYLCAWSEGFTGNTIYFGEGSWLTVV.

V usage is TRBV2 and J usage is TRBJ2-3; D tentatively reads TRBD1 or TRBD2 (5 bases each). The CDR3 runs 13 residues. Per germline, CDR1 SNHLY and CDR2 FYNNEI. The germline V and J ends were trimmed by 6 bases and 5 bases, with 12 bases remaining between them. The CDR3 sequence: CASSREGRDTQYF. CDR3 DNA sequence: TGTGCCAGCAGCAGGGAAGGGAGAGATACGCAGTATTTT.

The chain links TRBV5-1 to TRBJ2-3; a possible D gene is TRBD2 (5 bases). Germline CDR1 is SGHRS and CDR2 is YFSETQ. This CDR3 comprises 15 residues. Trimming removed 2 bases at V and 0 bases at J, with 10 bases between. The CDR3 spells CASSFRGDSTDTQYF. CDR3 nucleotide sequence: TGCGCCAGCAGCTTTCGGGGTGATAGCACAGATACGCAGTATTTT.

In this sample, this clone turned up once. The chain employs TRBV13 and TRBJ2-1; 10 positions match TRBD1. Trimming removed 1 base from V and 6 bases from J; junction bases left unmatched: 6. The CDR3 is 16 residues long. Germline V gene sequence: CDR1 PRHDT, CDR2 FYEKMQ (reference sequence). CDR3 loop: CASSLDGTGVRNEQFF. The DNA for the CDR3 is TGTGCCAGCAGCTTAGACGGGACAGGGGTTCGCAATGAGCAGTTCTTC.

V gene TRBV4-1 combines with J gene TRBJ1-5; TRBD1 matches at 7 bases. V gave up 1 base and J gave up 2 bases; unmatched junction bases: 5. From germline, CDR1 is MGHRA and CDR2 YSYEKL. The CDR3 runs 16 residues. The chain's CDR3 is CASSQGGQRRNQPQHF. DNA for the CDR3: TGCGCCAGCAGCCAAGGGGGACAGCGACGCAATCAGCCCCAGCATTTT.

The chain employs TRBV5-1 and TRBJ1-1, with 7 positions matching TRBD1. Germline V gives CDR1 SGHRS, CDR2 YFSETQ. V was pared by 3 bases and J by 3 bases, with 2 bases of the junction left unmatched. The CDR3 covers 13 residues. CDR3 nucleotide sequence: TGCGCCAGCAGCTCCAGGGGGGACACTGAAGCTTTCTTT. As protein: CASSSRGDTEAFF. The variable domain in full, completed from reference TRBV5-1 and TRBJ1-1, reads KAGVTQTPRYLIKTRGQQVTLSCSPISGHRSVSWYQQTPGQGLQFLFEYFSETQRNKGNFPGRFSGRQFSNSRSEMNVSTLELGDSALYLCASSSRGDTEAFFGQGTRLTVV.

The chain recombines TRBV5-1 with TRBJ1-6; no clear D gene. CDR1 and CDR2 (germline): SGHRS, YFSETQ. The CDR3 covers 14 residues. Trimming removed 2 bases from V and 8 bases from J, with 11 bases in between. Here the CDR3 DNA reads TGCGCCAGCAGCTTTTCCCCCGGGGATTCACCCCTCCACTTT. Residues: CASSFSPGDSPLHF.

The chain is built from TRBV5-1 and TRBJ1-4; perhaps TRBD1 as D (6 bases). Germline CDR1 SGHRS, CDR2 YFSETQ. The CDR3 is 14 amino acids. V lost 4 bases and J 8 bases, leaving 15 bases between the germline ends. The CDR3 here is CASSPSGGQEKLFF. CDR3 in DNA: TGCGCCAGCAGCCCCTCGGGGGGCCAGGAAAAACTGTTTTTT.

This clone showed up just once. This chain joins TRBV5-4 and TRBJ2-1; either TRBD1 or TRBD2 may supply D (5 bases each). V was cut by 4 bases and J by 4 bases, with 9 bases left in between. CDR1 and CDR2 from the germline V gene are SGHNT and YYREEE (reference sequence). The CDR3 extends over 13 amino acids. CDR3 DNA sequence: TGTGCCAGCAGCCGGGACGAATACAATGAGCAGTTCTTC. Translation gives CASSRDEYNEQFF.

CDR3 in amino acids: CASSISSDRRQRLFF. In DNA form, the CDR3 reads TGTGCCAGTAGTATCTCTTCGGACAGGAGGCAACGACTGTTTTTT. V and J are TRBV19 and TRBJ1-4; TRBD1 agrees at 7 bases. In germline, CDR1 is LNHDA, CDR2 SQIVND (reference sequence). The CDR3 totals 15 residues. Losses at the gene ends were 3 bases for V and 13 bases for J; bases not matched to a gene: 14.

CDR3: CASSDRGGEFGELFF. For the CDR3, the DNA is TGTGCCAGCAGTGATCGTGGCGGGGAATTCGGGGAGCTGTTTTTT. The rearrangement uses TRBV2 and TRBJ2-2; D possibly corresponds to TRBD2 (6 bases). This CDR3 is built from 15 residues. The germline CDR1 and CDR2 sequences are SNHLY and FYNNEI. Trimming shortened V by 3 bases and J by 7 bases, and 15 bases separated the two germline ends.

The chain combines TRBV18 with TRBJ1-2; D is unclear. V lost 3 bases and J lost 2, with 7 bases in between. The CDR3 consists of 13 residues. CDR1 KGHSH and CDR2 LQKENI come from the germline V gene. CDR3 loop: CASSPAENYGYTF. The CDR3 nucleotides are TGTGCCAGCTCACCTGCAGAGAACTATGGCTACACCTTC.

The rearrangement links TRBV7-9 to TRBJ1-1; D unclear. CDR3 length: 13 amino acids. Germline V gene data show CDR1 as SEHNR and CDR2 as FQNEAQ (reference sequence). Trimming took 1 base from V and 11 from J, leaving 14 bases between them. CDR3 residues: CASSLVPGLGAFF. Written as DNA, the CDR3 is TGTGCCAGCAGCTTAGTGCCAGGCCTCGGGGCTTTCTTT.

The chain recombines TRBV3-1 (or the pseudogene TRBV3-2) with TRBJ1-3, with 8 bases lining up with TRBD1. V lost 0 bases and J lost 2; bases outside the gene matches: 3. Germline CDR1 is LGHDT and CDR2 is YNNKEL (reference sequence). This CDR3 has 16 amino acids. The chain's CDR3 is CASSQDRGQAGNTIYF. CDR3 bases: TGTGCCAGCAGCCAAGACAGGGGGCAGGCTGGAAACACCATATATTTT.

This chain connects TRBV28 to TRBJ1-4; 8 nucleotides match TRBD1. Per the germline V gene, CDR1 is MDHEN and CDR2 is SYDVKM. V gave up 2 bases and J gave up 6 bases; unmatched junction bases: 5. The CDR3 contains 15 residues. The CDR3 nucleotides are TGTGCCAGCAGTTTAGTTACAGGGGGGGATGAAAAACTGTTTTTT. Protein product: CASSLVTGGDEKLFF.

J is TRBJ2-1 and V is TRBV7-3, with 10 positions matching TRBD2. J was trimmed by 2 bases and V by 5 bases; bases with no gene match: 6. This CDR3 has 16 amino acids. Germline-derived CDR1 and CDR2 are SGHTA and FQGTGA. This CDR3 is CASSLISGRAYNEQFF. CDR3 coding DNA: TGTGCCAGCAGCCTAATAAGCGGGAGGGCCTACAATGAGCAGTTCTTC.

V gene TRBV15 combines with J gene TRBJ2-3; TRBD2 matches at 8 bases. Germline CDR1 LNHNV, CDR2 YYDKDF (reference sequence). Trimming took 5 bases from V and 6 from J; bases not matched to a gene: 16. The CDR3 has 17 residues. The CDR3 nucleotides are TGTGCCACCAGCGCTTTATCGGGGGGGACGAGACGCGATACGCAGTATTTT. This translates into CATSALSGGTRRDTQYF.

The CDR3 DNA follows: TGTGCCAGTAGTACCGGAAAAGGGGGTAGCGGTCAGCCCCAGCATTTT. This sequence encodes CASSTGKGGSGQPQHF. V usage is TRBV19 and J usage is TRBJ1-5; a possible D gene is TRBD1 (6 bases). This CDR3 has 16 amino acids. V lost 4 bases and J lost 6, with 19 bases in between. Germline V lookup: CDR1 LNHDA, CDR2 SQIVND (reference sequence).

J is TRBJ1-5 and V is TRBV6-1; D may be TRBD1 (6 bases). Trimming took 2 bases from V and 2 from J, leaving 16 bases between them. The CDR3 totals 17 residues. Germline-derived CDR1 and CDR2 are MNHNS and SASEGT. The CDR3 loop is CASSERGFAVGNQPQHF. The CDR3 nucleotides are TGTGCCAGCAGTGAAAGGGGGTTCGCCGTGGGCAATCAGCCCCAGCATTTT.

This clone was recorded only once. The chain carries TRBV19 and TRBJ1-2, with 10 bases lining up with TRBD1. The germline V gene encodes CDR1 LNHDA and CDR2 SQIVND (reference sequence). V trimming: 5 bases; J trimming: 5 bases; junction bases outside the gene matches: 5. This CDR3 has 14 residues. The CDR3 nucleotides read TGTGCCAGTAGTCCTGGACAGGGGGAGTATGGCTACACCTTC. Amino acid sequence: CASSPGQGEYGYTF.